The clone carrying this T cell receptor (beta chain) was seen ten or more times. The sample belongs to a study of human T cells and chemical hapten exposure. The ends were cut back, 0 bases at V and 2 bases at J, with 8 bases in the middle. The CDR3 has 15 amino acids. Library construction involved attaching unique molecular identifiers to individual cDNA molecules, which allowed quantitative, reproducible TCR counting. TCRdb re-analysed the reads in MiXCR, keeping a single row per CDR3 protein. The sample holds about 120,000 distinct CDR3 sequences, over 7% seen once. Whole blood that had not been fractionated was the source of extracted total RNA.

V and J are TRBV12-3 or TRBV12-4 and TRBJ2-1, with a weak D call TRBD2 (6 bases). This TCR came from a human donor in good health. Some clones in this sample may be carry-over from other donors' samples. Material: whole blood. As DNA, the CDR3 is TGTGCCAGCAGTTTAGCTAGCGGTGCCTACAATGAGCAGTTCTTC. Its translation: CASSLASGAYNEQFF.